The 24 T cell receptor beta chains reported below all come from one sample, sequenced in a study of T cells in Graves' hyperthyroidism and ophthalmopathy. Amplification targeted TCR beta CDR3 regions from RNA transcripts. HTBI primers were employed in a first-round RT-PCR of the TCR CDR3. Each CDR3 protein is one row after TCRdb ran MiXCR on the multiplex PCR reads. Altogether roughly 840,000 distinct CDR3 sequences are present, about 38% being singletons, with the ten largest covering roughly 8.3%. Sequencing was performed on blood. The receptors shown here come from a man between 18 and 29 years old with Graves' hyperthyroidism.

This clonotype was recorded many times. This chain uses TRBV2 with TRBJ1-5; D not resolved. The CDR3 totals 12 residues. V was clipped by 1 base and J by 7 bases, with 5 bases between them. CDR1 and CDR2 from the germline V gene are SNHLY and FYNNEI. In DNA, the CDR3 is TGTGCCAGCAGTGAAGTGGTGCAGCCCCAGCATTTT. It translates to CASSEVVQPQHF. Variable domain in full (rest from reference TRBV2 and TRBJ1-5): EPEVTQTPSHQVTQMGQEVILRCVPISNHLYFYWYRQILGQKVEFLVSFYNNEISEKSEIFDDQFSVERPDGSNFTLKIRSTKLEDSAMYFCASSEVVQPQHFGDGTRLSIL.

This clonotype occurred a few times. The CDR3 here is CASSQAVTMNTEAFF. The DNA for the CDR3 is TGCGCCAGCAGCCAAGCAGTAACAATGAACACTGAAGCTTTCTTT. The rearrangement links TRBV4-1 to TRBJ1-1, with D hard to call. Trimming took off 1 base at V and 0 bases at J, with 9 bases between the two ends. The V gene's germline CDR1 is MGHRA and CDR2 YSYEKL. The CDR3 is 15 residues long.

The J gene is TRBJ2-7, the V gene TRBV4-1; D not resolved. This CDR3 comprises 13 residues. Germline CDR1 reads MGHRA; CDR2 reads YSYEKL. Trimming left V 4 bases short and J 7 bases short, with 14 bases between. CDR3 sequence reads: CASSRDPFGEQYF. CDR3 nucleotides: TGCGCCAGCAGCCGCGACCCCTTCGGGGAGCAGTACTTC.

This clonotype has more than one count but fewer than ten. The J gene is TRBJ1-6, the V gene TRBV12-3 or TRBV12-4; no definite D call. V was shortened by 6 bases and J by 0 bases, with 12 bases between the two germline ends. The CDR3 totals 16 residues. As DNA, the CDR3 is TGTGCCAGCAGCCCATACCCGGGCTCCTATAATTCACCCCTCCACTTT. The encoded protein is CASSPYPGSYNSPLHF.

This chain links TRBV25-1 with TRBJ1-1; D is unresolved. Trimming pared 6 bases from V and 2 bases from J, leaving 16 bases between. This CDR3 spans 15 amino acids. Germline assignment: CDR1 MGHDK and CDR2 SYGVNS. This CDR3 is CASSLLPELNTEAFF. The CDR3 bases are TGTGCCAGCAGCCTCCTGCCGGAGCTTAACACTGAAGCTTTCTTT.

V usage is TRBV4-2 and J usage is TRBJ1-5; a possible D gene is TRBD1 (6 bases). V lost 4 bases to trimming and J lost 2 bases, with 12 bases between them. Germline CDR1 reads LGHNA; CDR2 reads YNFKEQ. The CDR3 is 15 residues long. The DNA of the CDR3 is TGTGCCAGCAGCCCGGGGGGGGCTGGCAATCAGCCCCAGCATTTT. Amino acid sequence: CASSPGGAGNQPQHF.

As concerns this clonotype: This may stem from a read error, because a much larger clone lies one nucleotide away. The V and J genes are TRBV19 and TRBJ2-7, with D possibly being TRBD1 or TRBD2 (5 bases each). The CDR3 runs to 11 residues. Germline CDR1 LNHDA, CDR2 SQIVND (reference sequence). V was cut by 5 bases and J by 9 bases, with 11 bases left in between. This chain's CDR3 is CASSSAGGQYF. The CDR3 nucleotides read TGTGCCAGTAGTTCGGCTGGGGGGCAGTACTTC.

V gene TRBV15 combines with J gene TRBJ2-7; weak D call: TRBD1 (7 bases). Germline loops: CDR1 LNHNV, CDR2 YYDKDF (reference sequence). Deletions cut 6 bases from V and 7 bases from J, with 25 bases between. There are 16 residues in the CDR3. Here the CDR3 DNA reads TGTGCCACCAGTGCGCGGGACAGAAGAGGCTCCCTGGAGCAGTACTTC. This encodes CATSARDRRGSLEQYF.

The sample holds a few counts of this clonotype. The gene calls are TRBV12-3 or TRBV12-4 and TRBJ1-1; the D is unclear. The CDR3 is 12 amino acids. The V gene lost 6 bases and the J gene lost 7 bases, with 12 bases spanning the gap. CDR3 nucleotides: TGTGCCAGCAGCCCCATGCCGGGTGAAGCTTTCTTT. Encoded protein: CASSPMPGEAFF.

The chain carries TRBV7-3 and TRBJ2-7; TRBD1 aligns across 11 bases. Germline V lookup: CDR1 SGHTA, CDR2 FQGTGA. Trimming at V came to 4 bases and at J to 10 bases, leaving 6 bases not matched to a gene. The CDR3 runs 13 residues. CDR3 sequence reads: CASSSGTGGGQYF. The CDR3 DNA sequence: TGTGCCAGCAGCTCCGGGACAGGGGGGGGTCAGTACTTC. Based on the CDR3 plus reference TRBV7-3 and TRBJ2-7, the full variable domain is GAGVSQTPSNKVTEKGKYVELRCDPISGHTALYWYRQSLGQGPEFLIYFQGTGAADDSGLPNDRFFAVRPEGSVSTLKIQRTERGDSAVYLCASSSGTGGGQYFGPGTRLTVT.

CDR3 loop: CATSLGQGADGYTF. The CDR3 region has the DNA TGTGCCACCAGCTTGGGACAGGGGGCGGATGGCTACACCTTC. This chain links TRBV15 with TRBJ1-2, with 12 bases fitting TRBD1. Losses at the gene ends were 5 bases for V and 6 bases for J; bases not matched to a gene: 4. The CDR3 length is 14 residues. Germline lookup yields CDR1 LNHNV and CDR2 YYDKDF (reference sequence).

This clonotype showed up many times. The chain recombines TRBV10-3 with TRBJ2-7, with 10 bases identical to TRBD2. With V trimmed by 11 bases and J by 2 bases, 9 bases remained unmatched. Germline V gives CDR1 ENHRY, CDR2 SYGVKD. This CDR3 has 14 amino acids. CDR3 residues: CASTGTSVTYEQYF. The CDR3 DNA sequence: TGTGCCTCCACCGGGACTAGCGTAACCTACGAGCAGTACTTC.

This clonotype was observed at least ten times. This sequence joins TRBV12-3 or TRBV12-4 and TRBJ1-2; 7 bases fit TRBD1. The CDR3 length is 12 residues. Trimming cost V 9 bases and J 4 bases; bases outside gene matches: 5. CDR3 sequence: CASSRQGYGYTF. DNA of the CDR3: TGTGCCAGTAGTAGACAGGGCTATGGCTACACCTTC.

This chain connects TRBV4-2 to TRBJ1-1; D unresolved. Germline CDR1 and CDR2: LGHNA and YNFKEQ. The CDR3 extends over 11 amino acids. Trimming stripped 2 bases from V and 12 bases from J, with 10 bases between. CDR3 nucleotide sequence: TGTGCCAGCAGCCAATACCCACGAACTTTCTTT. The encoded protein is CASSQYPRTFF.

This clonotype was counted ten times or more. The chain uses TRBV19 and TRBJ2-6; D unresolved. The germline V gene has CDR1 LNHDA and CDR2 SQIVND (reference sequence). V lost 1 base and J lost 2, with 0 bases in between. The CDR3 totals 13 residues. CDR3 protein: CASSIAGANVLTF. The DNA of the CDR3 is TGTGCCAGTAGTATAGCTGGGGCCAACGTCCTGACTTTC. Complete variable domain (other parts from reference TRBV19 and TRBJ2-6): DGGITQSPKYLFRKEGQNVTLSCEQNLNHDAMYWYRQDPGQGLRLIYYSQIVNDFQKGDIAEGYSVSREKKESFPLTVTSAQKNPTAFYLCASSIAGANVLTFGAGSRLTVL.

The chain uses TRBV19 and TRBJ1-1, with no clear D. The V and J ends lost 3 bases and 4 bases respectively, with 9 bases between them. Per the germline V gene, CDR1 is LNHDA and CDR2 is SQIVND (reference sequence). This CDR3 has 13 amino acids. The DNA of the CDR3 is TGTGCCAGTAGTATGGGCGGTTCCACTGAAGCTTTCTTT. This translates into CASSMGGSTEAFF.

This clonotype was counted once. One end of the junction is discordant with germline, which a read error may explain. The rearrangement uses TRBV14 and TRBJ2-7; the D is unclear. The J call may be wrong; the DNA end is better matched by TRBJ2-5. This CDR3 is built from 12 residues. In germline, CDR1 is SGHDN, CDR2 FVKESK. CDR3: CACSQDLGTQYF. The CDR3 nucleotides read TGTGCCTGCAGCCAAGATCTGGGGACCCAGTACTTC.

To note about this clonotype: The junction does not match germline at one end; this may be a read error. The CDR3 spells CASSYSQENYGYTF. For the CDR3, the DNA is TGTGCCAGCAGTTACTCCCAAGAGAACTATGGCTACACCTTC. This chain joins TRBV10-2 and TRBJ1-2, with no clear D. This CDR3 spans 14 amino acids. Germline loops: CDR1 WSHSY, CDR2 SAAADI.

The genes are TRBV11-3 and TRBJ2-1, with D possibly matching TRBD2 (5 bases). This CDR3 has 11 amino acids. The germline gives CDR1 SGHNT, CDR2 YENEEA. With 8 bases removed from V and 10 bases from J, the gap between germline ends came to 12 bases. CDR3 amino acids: CASVGIGEQFF. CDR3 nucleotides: TGTGCCAGCGTCGGGATAGGCGAGCAGTTCTTC.

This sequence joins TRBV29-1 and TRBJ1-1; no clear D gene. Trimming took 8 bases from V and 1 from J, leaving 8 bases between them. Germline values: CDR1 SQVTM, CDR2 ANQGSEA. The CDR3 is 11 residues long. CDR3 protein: CSSDQNTEAFF. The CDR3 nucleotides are TGCAGCTCCGACCAGAACACTGAAGCTTTCTTT.

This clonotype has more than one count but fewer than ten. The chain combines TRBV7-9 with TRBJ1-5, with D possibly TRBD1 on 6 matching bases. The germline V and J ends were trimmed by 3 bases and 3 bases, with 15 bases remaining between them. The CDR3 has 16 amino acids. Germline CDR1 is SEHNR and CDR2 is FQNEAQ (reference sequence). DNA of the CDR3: TGTGCCAGCAGCTTTTCCGGGGGGCGGGACAATCAGCCCCAGCATTTT. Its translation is CASSFSGGRDNQPQHF.

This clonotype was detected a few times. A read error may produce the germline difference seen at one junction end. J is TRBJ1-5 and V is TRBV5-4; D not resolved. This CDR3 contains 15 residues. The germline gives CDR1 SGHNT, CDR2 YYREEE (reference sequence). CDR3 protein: CASSQAVSGNQPQHF. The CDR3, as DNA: TGCGCCAGCAGCCAAGCCGTCAGCGGCAATCAGCCCCAGCATTTT.

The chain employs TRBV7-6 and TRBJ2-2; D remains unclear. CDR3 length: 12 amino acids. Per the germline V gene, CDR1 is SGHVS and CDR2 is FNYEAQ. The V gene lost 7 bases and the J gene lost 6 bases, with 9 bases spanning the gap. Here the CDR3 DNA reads TGTGCCAGCACCCCGGGCTCCGGGGAGCTGTTTTTT. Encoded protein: CASTPGSGELFF. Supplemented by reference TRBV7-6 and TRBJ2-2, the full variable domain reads GAGVSQSPRYKVTKRGQDVALRCDPISGHVSLYWYRQALGQGPEFLTYFNYEAQQDKSGLPNDRFSAERPEGSISTLTIQRTEQRDSAMYRCASTPGSGELFFGEGSRLTVL.

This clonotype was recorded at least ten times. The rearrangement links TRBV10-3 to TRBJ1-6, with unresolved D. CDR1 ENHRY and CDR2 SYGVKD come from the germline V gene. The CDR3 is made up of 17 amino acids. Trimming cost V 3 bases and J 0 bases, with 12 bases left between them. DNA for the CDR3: TGTGCCATCAGTGAAGGAGGGTGGTACTCCTATAATTCACCCCTCCACTTT. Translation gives CAISEGGWYSYNSPLHF.